This T cell receptor beta chain was observed in a study of T cells after yellow fever vaccination. Study as a whole: Preparation of the low-cell-number fractions used SMART-Seq v4 Ultra Low Input.

For TCR, cDNA came from 5'RACE template switching, which added a universal primer site and UMIs. TCRdb reprocessed the 5' RACE reads with MiXCR, giving one entry per CDR3 protein. The sample comprises some 600,000 distinct CDR3 sequences, about 12% of which are singletons, and under 15% rests with the top ten. V was trimmed by 10 bases and J by 4 bases, leaving 11 bases between them. Germline values: CDR1 MNHEY, CDR2 SVGEGT. This CDR3 is 11 amino acids long. There are a few counts of this clonotype. As yet, its antigen is unknown. The study's findings and limits: Few clonotypes appeared in both CD4 and CD8 compartments. The secondary response showed a weaker magnitude and a faster peak, day 5 versus 15.

This TCR was recovered from a man aged 30 to 39 who received the YFV17D yellow fever vaccine. This specimen consisted of PBMCs, obtained on the day of the yellow fever booster vaccination. This chain uses TRBV6-2 or TRBV6-3 with TRBJ2-7; D gene ambiguous. This CDR3 is CATSIRYEQYF. The CDR3 nucleotides are TGTGCCACCAGCATAAGATACGAGCAGTACTTC.